This T cell receptor beta chain was observed in a study of T cells in Graves' hyperthyroidism and ophthalmopathy. This clonotype was recorded a few times. Antigen unknown. RNA transcripts provided the source from which TCR beta CDR3 regions were amplified. HTBI primers were employed in a first-round RT-PCR of the TCR CDR3. One entry per CDR3 protein, called by TCRdb with MiXCR from the multiplex PCR reads. The data contain more than 550,000 distinct CDR3 sequences, 45% of them singletons. Study-wide results and limits: The model identified upcoming ophthalmopathy a median approximately six months ahead of onset. Clonotypes that were expanded in thyroid above 0.001 mostly appeared in blood too.

The sequence came from an adult man with Graves' disease, either hyperthyroidism or ophthalmopathy (not recorded which). Source material: peripheral blood or thyroid tissue (not recorded which).

The CDR3 sequence is CASRPSQGYQPQHF. CDR3 nucleotide sequence: TGTGCCAGCAGACCTTCACAGGGTTATCAGCCCCAGCATTTT. The chain uses TRBV7-9 and TRBJ1-5; TRBD1 might be the D (6 bases). Germline CDR1 SEHNR, CDR2 FQNEAQ (reference sequence). The CDR3 consists of 14 residues. The V end lost 6 bases, the J end lost 5 bases, and 14 bases lay between the germline ends.